This TCR beta chain was captured in a study of cytomegalovirus exposure and HLA in healthy donors. The PCR employed 60 Vbeta primers together with 13 Jbeta primers. Sequencing used immunoSEQ multiplex PCR; TCRdb keeps in-frame clones, though not all of them. The sample contains about 200,000 clones, 10% to 15% of which appear only once. A few counts support this clone. This CDR3 comprises 14 residues. Germline V lookup: CDR1 LNHDA, CDR2 SQIVND (reference sequence). V lost 3 bases and J 7 bases, leaving 13 bases between the germline ends. Source material: PBMCs. V usage is TRBV19 and J usage is TRBJ2-1; no reliable D call. This sequence was found in a man between 50 and 59 years old in good health and CMV-seropositive. The CDR3, as DNA: TGTGCCAGTAGTATGGTCTCCCGAACTAATGAGCAGTTCTTC. This translates into CASSMVSRTNEQFF.